A selection of T cell receptor beta chains follows, all from one sample in a study of radiation and T cells in renal cell carcinoma. The table came from immunoSEQ multiplex PCR; TCRdb's copy has only in-frame clones and leaves some out. This sample has 100,000 to 150,000 clones, with around 89% found just once. Material: blood, obtained from a patient whose treatment included radiotherapy and nephrectomy. The receptors come from a woman in her seventies with renal cell carcinoma. CDR3s include the opening cysteine and the closing phenylalanine or tryptophan. Each record gives: V gene, J gene, D gene, clone size, CDR3 DNA, CDR3 protein. The D gene is left open where the match is weak. A row's size may be missing; if present it is once, few, many or a size class.

TRBV5-4	TRBJ2-2	TRBD1	-	TGTGCCAGCAGCCTCACAGGGGGGAACACCGGGGAGCTGTTTTTT	CASSLTGGNTGELFF
TRBV10-3	TRBJ2-7	-	-	TGTGCCATCAGTCAGGCAACCTACGAGCAGTACTTC	CAISQATYEQYF
TRBV7-2	TRBJ2-5	-	-	TGTGCCAGCAGCGAAGGGGACGGGGGAGAGACCCAGTACTTC	CASSEGDGGETQYF
TRBV30	TRBJ2-3	-	-	TGTGCCTGGAGTCTAACCTCGACTAGTTGGTACCCTTCTAGCACAGATACGCAGTATTTT	CAWSLTSTSWYPSSTDTQYF
TRBV14	TRBJ2-5	TRBD2	few	TGTGCCAGCAGCCAACTTAGCGGGCGGATTCAAGAGACCCAGTACTTC	CASSQLSGRIQETQYF
TRBV19	TRBJ2-6	TRBD2	few	TGTGCCAGTACCCCATCGGGGGGGCACGGGGCCAACGTCCTGACTTTC	CASTPSGGHGANVLTF
TRBV19	TRBJ1-3	-	few	TGTGCCAGTAGTGTCCAAGGCGGTTCTGGAAACACCATATATTTT	CASSVQGGSGNTIYF
TRBV25-1	TRBJ1-5	TRBD1	-	TGTGCCAGCAGAGCGACAGGGTTAAATCAGCCCCAGCATTTT	CASRATGLNQPQHF
TRBV5-1	TRBJ2-6	-	-	TGCGCCAGCAGCTTGACTAGCTCTGGGGCCAACGTCCTGACTTTC	CASSLTSSGANVLTF
TRBV14	TRBJ1-1	TRBD1	-	TGTGCCAGCAGCCGCATCGGGACAGTTGCTGAAGCTTTCTTT	CASSRIGTVAEAFF
TRBV7-2	TRBJ2-7	-	-	TGTGCCAGCAGCTCCTACTACGAGCAGTACTTC	CASSSYYEQYF
TRBV6-5	TRBJ1-5	TRBD1	-	TGTGCCACCCGACAGGGCGATCAGCCCCAGCATTTT	CATRQGDQPQHF
TRBV6-1	TRBJ1-1	-	-	TGTGCCAGCAGCCTAGGGGGTGACACTGAAGCTTTCTTT	CASSLGGDTEAFF
TRBV5-1	TRBJ1-2	-	-	TGCGCCAGCAGCGACGGGAGTAACTATGGCTACACCTTC	CASSDGSNYGYTF
TRBV27	TRBJ2-5	TRBD2	-	TGTGCCAGCAGTGTACTAGCGGGGGTAGAGACCCAGTACTTC	CASSVLAGVETQYF
TRBV2	TRBJ2-2	-	-	TGTGCCAGCAGTGAATCCGCGGGGAGCACCGGGGAGCTGTTTTTT	CASSESAGSTGELFF
TRBV19	TRBJ2-7	-	-	TGTGCCAGTAGCACAAGAAGCGAGCAGTACTTC	CASSTRSEQYF
TRBV28	TRBJ1-1	-	-	TGTGCCAGCACCCTTAAAGGGTGGGGGAACACTGAAGCTTTCTTT	CASTLKGWGNTEAFF